The entry below gives a single T cell receptor beta chain sequence along with its context. The V end was cut by 2 bases, the J end by 7 bases, with 18 bases between. The CDR3 is 17 amino acids. Germline assignment: CDR1 MNHEY and CDR2 SVGEGT. The data are from a study of blood T cell repertoires in COVID-19. Study-wide context: Both acute and convalescent COVID-19 samples were obtained from the United States, Italy and Spain. Nucleic acid was either cDNA or gDNA, and it came from T cells, B-cell-depleted T cells, or PBMCs.

Methods used by the authors: Counts of nucleated cells, estimated from reference gene primer amplification, were obtained. Assay: immunoSEQ multiplex PCR; the TCRdb copy retains only in-frame clones and omits some. D and trimming were read from the DNA, whereas the V and J calls and clone size are those reported in that table. The sample carries about 190,000 clones, roughly 80% recorded once. Sequenced input: peripheral blood. This chain connects TRBV6-2 or TRBV6-3 to TRBJ1-6, with TRBD1 as a possible D gene (6 bases). The clonotype comes from a middle-aged woman with acute or convalescent COVID-19. The chain's CDR3 is CASSYAGDGRSNSPLHF. In DNA form, the CDR3 reads TGTGCCAGCAGTTACGCAGGGGACGGACGATCCAATTCACCCCTCCACTTT.